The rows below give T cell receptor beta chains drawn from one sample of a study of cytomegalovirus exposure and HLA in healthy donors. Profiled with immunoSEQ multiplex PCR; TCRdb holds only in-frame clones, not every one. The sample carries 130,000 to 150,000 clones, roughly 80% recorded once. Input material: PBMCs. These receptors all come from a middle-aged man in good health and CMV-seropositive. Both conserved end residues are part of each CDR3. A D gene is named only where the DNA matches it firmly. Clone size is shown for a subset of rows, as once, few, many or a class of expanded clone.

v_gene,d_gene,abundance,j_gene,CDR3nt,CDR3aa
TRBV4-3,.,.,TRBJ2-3,TGCGCCAGCAGCCCTGGGGTACTCGCGGGGCCTGCAGATACGCAGTATTTT,CASSPGVLAGPADTQYF
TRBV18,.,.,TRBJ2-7,TGTGCCAGCTCACCAGTCTGGCCGCGGAAAGCCTACGAGCAGTACTTC,CASSPVWPRKAYEQYF
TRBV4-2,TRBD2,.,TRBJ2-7,TGTGCCAGCAGCCATCCCTCGAGCAGCGGGAGAGGGTACGAGCAGTACTTC,CASSHPSSSGRGYEQYF
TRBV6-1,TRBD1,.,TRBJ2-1,TGTGCCAGCGTTAGGACAGGATCCTACAATGAGCAGTTCTTC,CASVRTGSYNEQFF
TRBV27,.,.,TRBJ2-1,TGTGCCAGCAGTTTGTGGCCGATCAATGAGCAGTTCTTC,CASSLWPINEQFF
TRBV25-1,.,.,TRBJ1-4,TGTGCCAGCAGACGGGGGGCGCATGAAAAACTGTTTTTT,CASRRGAHEKLFF
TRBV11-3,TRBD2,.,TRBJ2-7,TGTGCCAGCAGCTTACTGGGACTAGCCTACGAGCAGTACTTC,CASSLLGLAYEQYF
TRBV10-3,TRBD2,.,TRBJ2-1,TGTGCCATCAGTGAGTCTTGGCCGGGACTAGCGACCTTTGAGCAGTTCTTC,CAISESWPGLATFEQFF
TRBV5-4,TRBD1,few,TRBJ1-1,TGTGCCAGCAGCAAGACAGGGTTGGTGGAGAACACTGAAGCTTTCTTT,CASSKTGLVENTEAFF
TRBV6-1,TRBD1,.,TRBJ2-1,TGTGCCAGCAGCCATCCGGGACAGGGGCCTCGGGAGCAGTTCTTC,CASSHPGQGPREQFF
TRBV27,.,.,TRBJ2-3,TGTGCCAGCAGTATCCAGGCTAGCACAGATACGCAGTATTTT,CASSIQASTDTQYF
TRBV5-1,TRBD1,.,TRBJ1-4,TGCGCCAGCAGCCTAGGACAGGGGTCTGAAAAACTGTTTTTT,CASSLGQGSEKLFF
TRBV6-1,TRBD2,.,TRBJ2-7,TGTGCCAGCACCCCGGGACTAGCGATCGACGAGCAGTACTTC,CASTPGLAIDEQYF
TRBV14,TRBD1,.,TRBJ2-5,TGTGCCAGCAGCCGAACAGGGGGTCATGCGTGGGGGACCCAGTACTTC,CASSRTGGHAWGTQYF
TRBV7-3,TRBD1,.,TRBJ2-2,TGTGCCAGCAGCCCCGGGACAGGGGACACCGGGGAGCTGTTTTTT,CASSPGTGDTGELFF
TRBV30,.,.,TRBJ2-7,TGTGCCTGGAGTGTAGGATTAGGGGCGTACGAGCAGTACTTC,CAWSVGLGAYEQYF